This T cell receptor beta chain came from a study of T cells in Graves' hyperthyroidism and ophthalmopathy. RNA transcripts gave rise to amplified TCR beta CDR3 regions. The TCR CDR3 was amplified in a first-round RT-PCR using the HTBI primer set. TCRdb redid the calling of the multiplex PCR reads with MiXCR, one entry per CDR3 protein. Seen here are a few hundred thousand distinct CDR3 sequences, about 16% observed once, and the top ten hold about 30%. In germline, CDR1 is DFQATT, CDR2 SNEGSKA (reference sequence). V lost 1 base to trimming and J lost 4 bases; unmatched junction nucleotides: 12. The CDR3 loop spans 17 amino acids. This clonotype was seen repeatedly, ten times or more. Orbital computed tomography, thyroid ultrasound, serum thyroxine and TRAb, and clinical symptoms together informed the diagnoses.

The receptor comes from a woman aged 30 to 39 with Graves' hyperthyroidism. The sample consisted of blood. V gene TRBV20-1 combines with J gene TRBJ2-5; TRBD1 matches 10 bases. The CDR3 coding sequence is TGCAGTGCTAGAGTATCCTTGGGACAGGGGCTAGGAGAGACCCAGTACTTC. Protein: CSARVSLGQGLGETQYF.